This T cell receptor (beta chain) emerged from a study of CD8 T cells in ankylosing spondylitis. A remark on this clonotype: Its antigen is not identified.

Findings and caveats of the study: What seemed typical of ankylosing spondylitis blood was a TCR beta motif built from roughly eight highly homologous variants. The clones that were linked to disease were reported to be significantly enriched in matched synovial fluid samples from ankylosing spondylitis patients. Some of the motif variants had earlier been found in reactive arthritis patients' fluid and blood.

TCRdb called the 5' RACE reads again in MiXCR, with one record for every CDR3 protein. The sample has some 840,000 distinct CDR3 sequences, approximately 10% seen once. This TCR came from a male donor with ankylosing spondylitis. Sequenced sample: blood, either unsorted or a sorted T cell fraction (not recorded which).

The DNA of the CDR3 is TGCAGTGCTAGTTGGACGGGTGAAGCTTTCTTT. Translated: CSASWTGEAFF. The rearrangement uses TRBV20-1 and TRBJ1-1; D gene unclear. CDR3 size: 11 residues. The V gene lost 3 bases and the J gene lost 7 bases, with 9 bases spanning the gap. Germline V gene lookup returns CDR1 DFQATT and CDR2 SNEGSKA (reference sequence).